Included here is one T cell receptor (beta chain) sequence, with context. The sample is drawn from a study of blood T cell repertoires in COVID-19. Study in general: Specimens from acute and convalescent COVID-19 originated in the United States, Italy and Spain.

Trimming removed 7 bases at V and 3 bases at J, with 16 bases between. The germline V gene encodes CDR1 SGHAT and CDR2 FQNNGV. CDR3 size: 14 residues. The assay was immunoSEQ multiplex PCR, and TCRdb's table has in-frame clones only and misses some. The sample lists 200,000 to 250,000 clones, around nine tenths seen once, with around 2.9% in the top ten. V usage is TRBV11-2 and J usage is TRBJ2-7; a weak D match, TRBD2 (6 bases). Sequenced sample: peripheral blood. The receptor's source is a woman aged 55-69 years with acute or convalescent COVID-19. The CDR3 nucleotides are TGTGCCAGCAAACCCCAGGAGGGTATCTACGAGCAGTACTTC. It codes for CASKPQEGIYEQYF.